This entry is about one T cell receptor beta chain. The sample comes from a study of blood T cell repertoires in COVID-19. Looking at the study overall: Samples came from the United States, Italy and Spain, spanning acute and convalescent COVID-19. Nucleic acid was either cDNA or gDNA, and it came from T cells, B-cell-depleted T cells, or PBMCs.

Methods used by the authors: Amplification of reference gene primers provided the estimated nucleated cell counts. Clones were sequenced by immunoSEQ multiplex PCR, and TCRdb holds only the in-frame ones, with some missing. The V and J calls and clone size were taken over from that table, and D and trimming were inferred from the DNA. The sample consists of some 100,000 clones, 85% to 90% of them appearing once. Input material: peripheral blood. This TCR was sampled from a woman in her seventies with acute or convalescent COVID-19.

The CDR3 sequence is CASSLQSRPGSQYF. CDR3 DNA: TGTGCCAGCAGCTTGCAGTCCCGTCCGGGTTCCCAGTACTTC. V and J are TRBV11-2 and TRBJ2-5; no clear D gene. V lost 3 bases and J 9 bases, leaving 17 bases between the germline ends. This CDR3 comprises 14 residues. CDR1 and CDR2 from the germline V gene are SGHAT and FQNNGV.